The 21 T cell receptor beta chains in this list originate from one sample, sequenced in a study of neurological immune-mediated disorders. One entry per CDR3 protein, called by TCRdb with MiXCR from the 5' RACE reads. The sample holds about 44,000 distinct CDR3 sequences, 20% to 25% seen once. The time point was: technical triplicate 3. The sequencing input was PBMCs. The source of these receptors is a man in his sixties with HTLV-1-associated myelopathy (HAM/TSP).

The V call is TRBV9, the J call TRBJ2-3; tentative D call: TRBD2 (6 bases). The V and J ends lost 0 bases and 6 bases respectively, with 11 bases between them. This CDR3 is built from 14 residues. CDR1 SGDLS and CDR2 YYNGEE come from the germline V gene. The CDR3 DNA is TGTGCCAGCAGCGTAGGGGGACTCCAGGATACGCAGTATTTT. Amino acid sequence: CASSVGGLQDTQYF.

This clonotype was seen ten or more times. The V gene is TRBV6-1, the J gene TRBJ1-1; TRBD1 matches at 7 bases. Unmatched junction bases numbered 1, after V lost 2 bases and J lost 1 base. Germline V gene lookup returns CDR1 MNHNS and CDR2 SASEGT. The CDR3 runs to 14 residues. Here the CDR3 DNA reads TGTGCCAGCAGTGAACGGGACAGGAACACTGAAGCTTTCTTT. This sequence encodes CASSERDRNTEAFF.

This clonotype came up many times. J is TRBJ2-3 and V is TRBV11-2; D remains unclear. From germline, CDR1 is SGHAT and CDR2 FQNNGV. Trimming removed 5 bases at V and 8 bases at J, with 11 bases between. The CDR3 is made up of 12 amino acids. The CDR3 coding sequence is TGTGCCAGCAGCCCGACGTTTGGTACGCAGTATTTT. Translation gives CASSPTFGTQYF.

The genes are TRBV3-1 and TRBJ2-7, with D perhaps matching TRBD2 (5 bases). Trimming stripped 6 bases from V and 3 bases from J, with 18 bases between. This CDR3 spans 15 amino acids. Germline lookup yields CDR1 LGHDT and CDR2 YNNKEL (reference sequence). For the CDR3, the DNA is TGTGCCAGCAGTTCCACAGTCCCTCGGGGCTACGAGCAGTACTTC. This sequence encodes CASSSTVPRGYEQYF.

There are many counts of this clonotype. The genes are TRBV7-2 and TRBJ1-5; D gene ambiguous. This CDR3 region has 13 residues. V was shortened by 5 bases and J by 4 bases, with 9 bases between the two germline ends. CDR1 and CDR2 from the germline V gene are SGHTA and FQGNSA. The CDR3 coding sequence is TGTGCCAGCAGCCCTGGCAAGAATCAGCCCCAGCATTTT. This translates into CASSPGKNQPQHF.

In this sample, this clonotype turned up many times. The chain employs TRBV9 and TRBJ2-2; 11 nucleotides match TRBD2. Germline values: CDR1 SGDLS, CDR2 YYNGEE. The CDR3 contains 18 residues. Trimming took 4 bases from V and 2 from J; bases not matched to a gene: 10. The chain's CDR3 is CASSNSGRAGTNTGELFF. CDR3 bases: TGTGCCAGCAGCAATAGCGGGAGGGCCGGAACAAACACCGGGGAGCTGTTTTTT.

This clonotype was detected many times. The V and J genes are TRBV20-1 and TRBJ2-7; D unresolved. The V gene's germline CDR1 is DFQATT and CDR2 SNEGSKA (reference sequence). The CDR3 sequence is 13 residues long. V gave up 6 bases and J gave up 3 bases, with 15 bases separating them. CDR3 amino acids: CSAKPDGFYEQYF. For the CDR3, the DNA is TGCAGTGCCAAGCCGGACGGGTTCTACGAGCAGTACTTC.

As regards this clonotype: A read error may produce the germline difference seen at one junction end. This chain links TRBV7-2 with TRBJ1-1; tentatively, D is TRBD1 (6 bases). CDR1 and CDR2 from the germline V gene are SGHTA and FQGNSA. This CDR3 region has 14 residues. CDR3 DNA: TGCGCCAGCAGCATGGACAGTTGGAACACTGAAGCTTTCTTT. This sequence encodes CASSMDSWNTEAFF.

This clonotype has a count of ten or more. The chain is built from TRBV20-1 and TRBJ2-5; D is possibly TRBD1 (6 bases). The CDR3 is 12 amino acids. CDR1 is DFQATT, CDR2 SNEGSKA, per germline (reference sequence). V lost 6 bases, J lost 5 bases, and 13 bases lay in between. The CDR3 is CSAKQGIETQYF. The CDR3 region has the DNA TGCAGTGCGAAACAGGGTATTGAGACCCAGTACTTC.

This clonotype was detected many times. The genes are TRBV20-1 and TRBJ2-5; a weak D match, TRBD1 (6 bases). The CDR3 is made up of 15 amino acids. V dropped 1 base and J dropped 5 bases, with 17 bases sitting between them. Per germline, CDR1 DFQATT and CDR2 SNEGSKA (reference sequence). The CDR3 reads CSARVTGGLRETQYF. For the CDR3, the DNA is TGCAGTGCTAGAGTGACAGGAGGTCTGAGGGAGACCCAGTACTTC.

Details on this clonotype: A much larger clonotype is one base distant, so this may be a read error. This sequence joins TRBV29-1 and TRBJ1-2, with a weak D call TRBD1 (5 bases). Germline loops: CDR1 SQVTM, CDR2 ANQGSEA. The CDR3 consists of 11 residues. Trimming shortened V by 6 bases and J by 14 bases, and 19 bases separated the two germline ends. The DNA for the CDR3 is TGCAGCGTCGGTTTGTGTCAGGGAGGGACCTTC. Its translation: CSVGLCQGGTF.

This clonotype is a singleton in its sample. The chain links TRBV10-3 to TRBJ2-2, with a possible D match to TRBD1 (5 bases). The V end lost 5 bases, the J end lost 4 bases, and 11 bases lay between the germline ends. There are 14 residues in the CDR3. Germline CDR1 reads ENHRY; CDR2 reads SYGVKD. CDR3 nucleotide sequence: TGTGCCATCAGTACGTTGGACACCACCGGGGAGCTGTTTTTT. Amino acid sequence: CAISTLDTTGELFF.

This clonotype was observed many times. The genes are TRBV4-1 and TRBJ1-3; D is perhaps TRBD1 (5 bases). CDR1 is MGHRA, CDR2 YSYEKL, per germline. The V gene lost 2 bases and the J gene lost 9 bases, with 11 bases spanning the gap. The length of the CDR3 is 13 residues. In DNA, the CDR3 is TGCGCCAGCAGCCAATCACGGGACGCCACCATATATTTT. This sequence encodes CASSQSRDATIYF.

Many counts were recorded for this clonotype. The CDR3 is CASSFGGHDTEAFF. The DNA of the CDR3 is TGCGCCAGCTCGTTTGGGGGGCACGACACTGAAGCTTTCTTT. The chain combines TRBV5-1 with TRBJ1-1; D perhaps matches TRBD1 (6 bases). Trimming left V 7 bases short and J 3 bases short, with 16 bases between. This CDR3 is built from 14 residues. Germline lookup yields CDR1 SGHRS and CDR2 YFSETQ. Drawing the rest from reference TRBV5-1 and TRBJ1-1, the complete variable domain is KAGVTQTPRYLIKTRGQQVTLSCSPISGHRSVSWYQQTPGQGLQFLFEYFSETQRNKGNFPGRFSGRQFSNSRSEMNVSTLELGDSALYLCASSFGGHDTEAFFGQGTRLTVV.

This clonotype occurred many times. The chain is built from TRBV27 and TRBJ2-1, with 9 bases identical to TRBD1. The CDR3 sequence is 15 residues long. Germline CDR1 and CDR2: MNHEY and SMNVEV (reference sequence). The trim removed 5 bases at V and 6 bases at J, leaving 8 bases unmatched. CDR3 sequence: CASSAGTGYSNEQFF. CDR3 DNA sequence: TGTGCCAGCAGTGCCGGGACAGGGTACTCCAATGAGCAGTTCTTC.

This clonotype appeared many times. The rearrangement joins TRBV15 to TRBJ1-2; D uncertain. CDR1 LNHNV and CDR2 YYDKDF come from the germline V gene (reference sequence). This CDR3 spans 15 amino acids. Trimming cost V 2 bases and J 7 bases, with 17 bases left between them. The CDR3 DNA reads as TGTGCCACCAGCAGACCCGGTGGGTCGGTCGCTGGCTACACCTTC. Translating gives CATSRPGGSVAGYTF.

This clonotype was seen many times. J is TRBJ1-1 and V is TRBV5-1, with D unclear. Looked up from germline, CDR1 is SGHRS and CDR2 is YFSETQ. V gave up 0 bases and J gave up 3 bases, with 6 bases separating them. This CDR3 has 13 residues. The CDR3 spells CASSLDVDTEAFF. CDR3 bases: TGCGCCAGCAGCTTGGACGTGGACACTGAAGCTTTCTTT.

Turning to this clonotype: Its ends do not fully match the called genes, so a read error is possible. The genes are TRBV3-1 and TRBJ1-5; D not certain. CDR1 and CDR2 (germline): LGHDT, YNNKEL (reference sequence). CDR3 size: 13 residues. Written as DNA, the CDR3 is TGTACCAGCAGCCATGAGTGGGGTCAGCCCCAGCATTTT. Translated, it gives CTSSHEWGQPQHF.

This clonotype was picked up many times. The V gene is TRBV15, the J gene TRBJ2-7; no reliable D call. The CDR3 consists of 14 residues. Per germline, CDR1 LNHNV and CDR2 YYDKDF (reference sequence). With 8 bases removed from V and 7 bases from J, the gap between germline ends came to 21 bases. CDR3 sequence (DNA): TGTGCCACCCGGCTTAGACGAAGGGTGTGGGAGCAGTACTTC. This encodes CATRLRRRVWEQYF.

The table lists this clonotype with many counts. The chain links TRBV6-6 to TRBJ1-5, with D uncertain. This CDR3 is built from 12 residues. The germline CDR1 and CDR2 sequences are MNHNY and SVGAGI (reference sequence). The V end was cut by 5 bases, the J end by 6 bases, with 8 bases between. The CDR3 nucleotides read TGTGCCAGCAGTGGCGGGAGTCAGCCCCAGCATTTT. It encodes CASSGGSQPQHF.

This rearrangement joins TRBV6-5 to TRBJ2-1; TRBD2 matches 7 bases. J gave up 3 bases and V 5 bases, and 4 bases lay outside the gene matches. From germline, CDR1 is MNHEY and CDR2 SVGAGI. The CDR3 runs to 14 residues. CDR3 loop: CASSRREVYNEQFF. CDR3 nucleotides: TGTGCCAGCAGTCGACGGGAGGTCTACAATGAGCAGTTCTTC.